These 24 T cell receptor beta chains originate from one sample sequenced in a study of T-cell reconstitution after alpha-beta-depleted transplantation in children. Unique molecular identifiers were incorporated into the prepared TCRbeta library. Each CDR3 protein is one row after TCRdb ran MiXCR on the PCR reads. This sample has fewer than 750,000 distinct CDR3 sequences, with around 23% found just once. The starting material was PBMCs, mostly from graft donor cells, obtained 360 days after TCRalphabeta/CD19-depleted stem cell transplant. Receptors originate from a boy less than two years old who had a stem cell transplant for acute myeloid leukemia, so the T cells may come from the graft donor.

The rearrangement links TRBV12-3 or TRBV12-4 to TRBJ1-2, with a weak D call TRBD1 (5 bases). V shed 3 bases and J shed 4 bases, with 9 bases lying between them. There are 13 residues in the CDR3. CDR3 nucleotide sequence: TGTGCCAGCAGTTTGTGGGGGGGCTATGGCTACACCTTC. As protein: CASSLWGGYGYTF.

This clonotype has only one observation. The rearrangement uses TRBV7-3 and TRBJ1-1; unclear D gene. This CDR3 region has 15 residues. V was shortened by 1 base and J by 0 bases, with 9 bases between the two germline ends. CDR1 and CDR2 from the germline V gene are SGHTA and FQGTGA. The CDR3, as DNA: TGTGCCAGCAGCTTAAGCCCGGAAATGAACACTGAAGCTTTCTTT. Amino acid sequence: CASSLSPEMNTEAFF.

This chain joins TRBV27 and TRBJ1-5; TRBD1 aligns across 8 bases. V gave up 0 bases and J gave up 7 bases; unmatched junction bases: 14. The CDR3 is made up of 18 amino acids. Germline V gene data show CDR1 as MNHEY and CDR2 as SMNVEV (reference sequence). The CDR3 nucleotides are TGTGCCAGCAGTTTATCTTGGCAGGGGGCTGGTTTTAAGCAGCCCCAGCATTTT. It specifies CASSLSWQGAGFKQPQHF.

This chain links TRBV10-2 with TRBJ2-3; D is possibly TRBD1 (6 bases). The CDR3 runs 19 residues. Germline V gene sequence: CDR1 WSHSY, CDR2 SAAADI. Trimming left V 6 bases short and J 5 bases short, with 30 bases between. This CDR3 is CASSASPRGRSRVIDTQYF. In nucleotides, the CDR3 is TGCGCCAGCAGCGCGTCCCCCAGGGGCCGGAGTAGAGTGATAGATACGCAGTATTTT.

This clonotype has just a few counts. The chain joins TRBV18 to TRBJ1-2; 8 positions agree with TRBD1. V dropped 5 bases and J dropped 6; count of bases not matched to a gene: 8. Germline V gives CDR1 KGHSH, CDR2 LQKENI. The CDR3 has 14 amino acids. The CDR3 spells CASSSDRGVDGYTF. The CDR3 DNA is TGTGCCAGCTCATCAGACAGGGGCGTTGATGGCTACACCTTC. The full variable domain, its missing parts supplied by reference TRBV18 and TRBJ1-2, is NAGVMQNPRHLVRRRGQEARLRCSPMKGHSHVYWYRQLPEEGLKFMVYLQKENIIDESGMPKERFSAEFPKEGPSILRIQQVVRGDSAAYFCASSSDRGVDGYTFGSGTRLTVV.

The V call is TRBV28, the J call TRBJ1-5; D unresolved. The ends were cut back, 4 bases at V and 0 bases at J, with 13 bases in the middle. The CDR3 contains 16 residues. In germline, CDR1 is MDHEN, CDR2 SYDVKM. The CDR3 reads CASSYGGVYSNQPQHF. In nucleotides, the CDR3 is TGTGCCAGCAGTTATGGCGGGGTCTATAGCAATCAGCCCCAGCATTTT.

This clonotype occurred many times. The chain couples TRBV13 to TRBJ2-3; D may be TRBD1 (6 bases). The CDR3 has 15 residues. The V and J ends lost 2 bases and 6 bases respectively, with 15 bases between them. Germline V CDR1 and CDR2: PRHDT, FYEKMQ (reference sequence). This CDR3 is CASSLPGDSSDTQYF. CDR3 nucleotide sequence: TGTGCCAGCAGCTTACCAGGGGATTCATCTGATACGCAGTATTTT.

This clonotype was counted a few times. The chain has TRBV12-3 or TRBV12-4 and TRBJ2-5; D ambiguous. V gave up 5 bases and J gave up 1 base, with 17 bases separating them. The CDR3 contains 16 residues. CDR3 sequence: CASSPYATTTQETQYF. For the CDR3, the DNA is TGTGCCAGCAGTCCGTACGCCACTACCACCCAAGAGACCCAGTACTTC.

The sample holds many counts of this clonotype. The rearrangement joins TRBV12-3 or TRBV12-4 to TRBJ1-1, with TRBD1 identical over 10 bases. Unmatched junction bases numbered 14, after V lost 5 bases and J lost 5 bases. This CDR3 is built from 17 residues. This CDR3 reads CASSILFPGQGRTEAFF. The CDR3 DNA sequence: TGTGCCAGCAGTATACTTTTCCCGGGACAGGGGCGGACTGAAGCTTTCTTT.

The sample holds many counts of this clonotype. CDR3 bases: TGCAGTGCTAGAGAGAGGACGGCGGGTCTCCGAAATGAAAAACTGTTTTTT. It codes for CSARERTAGLRNEKLFF. This chain joins TRBV20-1 and TRBJ1-4; no reliable D call. Germline V gene data show CDR1 as DFQATT and CDR2 as SNEGSKA (reference sequence). V lost 0 bases and J lost 5, with 19 bases in between. CDR3 length equals 17 residues.

This clonotype was detected only a few times. The V gene is TRBV7-2, the J gene TRBJ2-5; 10 bases are shared with TRBD2. This CDR3 has 16 residues. The germline V gene has CDR1 SGHTA and CDR2 FQGNSA. Unmatched junction bases numbered 9, after V lost 4 bases and J lost 4 bases. The CDR3 bases are TGTGCCAGCAGCTCTCGAGAAGCGGGGGGGTTAGAGACCCAGTACTTC. This translates into CASSSREAGGLETQYF.

This clonotype was seen many times. The J gene is TRBJ2-7, the V gene TRBV6-5; D may be TRBD1 (6 bases). CDR1 and CDR2 from the germline V gene are MNHEY and SVGAGI. The ends were cut back, 8 bases at V and 3 bases at J, with 17 bases in the middle. This CDR3 is 14 amino acids long. The CDR3, as DNA: TGTGCCAGCTCGCAAATCGGACAGATCTACGAGCAGTACTTC. It specifies CASSQIGQIYEQYF.

This clonotype was observed a handful of times. The gene calls are TRBV7-2 and TRBJ2-7; D call uncertain. Trimming pared 0 bases from V and 4 bases from J, leaving 4 bases between. The CDR3 is made up of 12 amino acids. Germline assignment: CDR1 SGHTA and CDR2 FQGNSA. CDR3 residues: CASSLAKYEQYF. The CDR3 DNA is TGTGCCAGCAGCTTAGCTAAATACGAGCAGTACTTC.

In this sample, this clonotype turned up a few times. The chain joins TRBV28 to TRBJ1-5, with D perhaps matching TRBD1 (5 bases). Germline CDR1 MDHEN, CDR2 SYDVKM. The CDR3 runs 14 residues. Trimming took 9 bases from V and 3 from J, leaving 15 bases between them. CDR3 DNA: TGTGCCAGAGCGGGACGGCGCTCCAATCAGCCCCAGCATTTT. This encodes CARAGRRSNQPQHF.

CDR3 DNA: TGTGCCAGCAGTTACTCGGCCCGGCAGGGCAATGAGCAGTTCTTC. Amino acid sequence: CASSYSARQGNEQFF. J is TRBJ2-1 and V is TRBV6-2 or TRBV6-3, with D tentatively TRBD1 (5 bases). V was cut by 0 bases and J by 6 bases, with 12 bases left in between. The CDR3 contains 15 residues. Germline loops: CDR1 MNHEY, CDR2 SVGEGT.

The chain carries TRBV6-5 and TRBJ2-5, with TRBD2 identical over 8 bases. V was pared by 1 base and J by 2 bases, with 3 bases of the junction left unmatched. Germline CDR1 MNHEY, CDR2 SVGAGI. The CDR3 runs to 15 residues. The CDR3 sequence: CASSYLAGSQETQYF. The CDR3 bases are TGTGCCAGCAGTTACTTAGCGGGGTCTCAAGAGACCCAGTACTTC.

The chain uses TRBV18 and TRBJ2-3; 11 bases map to TRBD2. The CDR3 spans 17 residues. Germline V gene lookup returns CDR1 KGHSH and CDR2 LQKENI. With V trimmed by 0 bases and J by 5 bases, 7 bases remained unmatched. The CDR3 region is CASSPPRRLAGIDTQYF. Written as DNA, the CDR3 is TGTGCCAGCTCACCACCGAGGAGACTAGCGGGAATAGATACGCAGTATTTT. Looking up the rest from reference TRBV18 and TRBJ2-3 gives the full variable domain: NAGVMQNPRHLVRRRGQEARLRCSPMKGHSHVYWYRQLPEEGLKFMVYLQKENIIDESGMPKERFSAEFPKEGPSILRIQQVVRGDSAAYFCASSPPRRLAGIDTQYFGPGTRLTVL.

V gene TRBV6-2 or TRBV6-3 combines with J gene TRBJ2-1; D gene uncertain. CDR1 is MNHEY and CDR2 is SVGEGT in the germline V gene. This CDR3 comprises 11 residues. With 1 base removed from V and 10 bases from J, the gap between germline ends came to 5 bases. CDR3 loop: CASSYLREQFF. CDR3 bases: TGTGCCAGCAGTTACTTACGGGAGCAGTTCTTC.

This clonotype was observed a few times. The junction differs from germline at one of its ends, possibly a read error. The chain joins TRBV4-1 to TRBJ2-1; D is unclear. The CDR3 spans 13 residues. Germline V gene lookup returns CDR1 MGHRA and CDR2 YSYEKL. CDR3 sequence: CASSQVGNNEQFF. The CDR3 coding sequence is TGTGCCAGCAGTCAAGTGGGGAACAATGAGCAGTTCTTC.

Many counts were recorded for this clonotype. The chain links TRBV7-9 to TRBJ2-7; the D gene is possibly TRBD1 (5 bases). The CDR3 totals 18 residues. V was trimmed by 1 base and J by 0 bases, leaving 19 bases between them. Germline CDR1 and CDR2: SEHNR and FQNEAQ (reference sequence). CDR3 residues: CASSLEETARPSSYEQYF. Written as DNA, the CDR3 is TGTGCCAGCAGCTTAGAAGAGACAGCCCGCCCTTCCTCCTACGAGCAGTACTTC.

In this sample, this clonotype turned up a few times. V usage is TRBV29-1 and J usage is TRBJ1-2; TRBD1 matches at 11 bases. This CDR3 is built from 15 residues. Trimming cost V 7 bases and J 1 base; bases outside gene matches: 8. Germline V lookup: CDR1 SQVTM, CDR2 ANQGSEA. CDR3: CSATGQGAHNYGYTF. The CDR3, as DNA: TGCAGCGCCACCGGACAGGGGGCCCATAACTATGGCTACACCTTC.

This clonotype was seen a handful of times. The rearrangement links TRBV11-2 to TRBJ2-2; 16 bases are a match to TRBD2. CDR1 SGHAT and CDR2 FQNNGV come from the germline V gene. The CDR3 length is 18 residues. V shed 5 bases and J 4 bases; nucleotides not matched to a gene: 7. This chain's CDR3 is CASSPGTSGGAGTGELFF. In DNA, the CDR3 is TGTGCCAGCAGCCCCGGGACTAGCGGGGGGGCAGGCACCGGGGAGCTGTTTTTT.

This chain connects TRBV6-5 to TRBJ2-7, with 7 bases aligning to TRBD1. Germline CDR1 and CDR2: MNHEY and SVGAGI. CDR3 size: 19 residues. V was pared by 3 bases and J by 0 bases, with 17 bases of the junction left unmatched. This chain's CDR3 is CASSYSRKNRGWSSYEQYF. The DNA of the CDR3 is TGTGCCAGCAGTTATAGCCGTAAAAACAGGGGTTGGAGCTCCTACGAGCAGTACTTC.

The chain links TRBV4-3 to TRBJ2-2; TRBD2 matches 9 bases. There are 18 residues in the CDR3. Unmatched junction bases numbered 10, after V lost 1 base and J lost 4 bases. Per the germline V gene, CDR1 is LGHNA and CDR2 is YSLEER. CDR3: CASSQVWRGGSITGELFF. DNA of the CDR3: TGCGCCAGCAGCCAAGTGTGGCGGGGGGGCTCTATCACCGGGGAGCTGTTTTTT.